Here is one TCR beta chain with its context. No antigen is known for it. The data were obtained in a study of T-cell memory formation after mild COVID-19. In the study overall: Clustering of TCRs was largely donor specific. Study-wide points: Researchers could not confirm that second-wave clones peaking on day 37 targeted SARS-CoV-2.

One entry per CDR3 protein results from TCRdb running MiXCR on the 5' RACE reads. The sample lists a few hundred thousand distinct CDR3 sequences; about 16% were seen once. The CDR3 extends over 15 amino acids. V was pared by 6 bases and J by 4 bases, with 8 bases of the junction left unmatched. Sequenced: PBMCs or a T cell subset sorted from them (not recorded which). V is TRBV12-3 or TRBV12-4 and J is TRBJ1-4, with 7 bases matching TRBD1. The sequence came from a man younger than 30 who had mild COVID-19 (a few samples of this study predate the infection). Cell type and time point are not known. This CDR3 is CASRLGTEHNEKLFF. CDR3 DNA sequence: TGTGCCAGCAGGCTCGGGACAGAGCATAATGAAAAACTGTTTTTT.